This T cell receptor (beta chain) was found in a study of blood T cell repertoires in COVID-19. Source study methods: Reference gene primer amplification gave nucleated cell count estimates. Assay used: immunoSEQ multiplex PCR; TCRdb lists only in-frame clones, some missing. D and trimming come from the DNA, and the V and J calls and clone size come from that table. This table has approximately 100,000 clones, about 90% appearing once. J was trimmed by 2 bases and V by 4 bases; bases with no gene match: 1. The CDR3 spans 14 residues. CDR1 is MNHEY and CDR2 is SVGAGI in the germline V gene. Sequenced: peripheral blood. This TCR came from a human donor with COVID-19, enrolled during active disease. The donor label of this sample is uncertain. This chain connects TRBV6-5 to TRBJ2-5, with 10 bases that match TRBD1. The DNA for the CDR3 is TGTGCCAGCAGTTGGGGACAGGGGCAAGAGACCCAGTACTTC. It translates to CASSWGQGQETQYF.